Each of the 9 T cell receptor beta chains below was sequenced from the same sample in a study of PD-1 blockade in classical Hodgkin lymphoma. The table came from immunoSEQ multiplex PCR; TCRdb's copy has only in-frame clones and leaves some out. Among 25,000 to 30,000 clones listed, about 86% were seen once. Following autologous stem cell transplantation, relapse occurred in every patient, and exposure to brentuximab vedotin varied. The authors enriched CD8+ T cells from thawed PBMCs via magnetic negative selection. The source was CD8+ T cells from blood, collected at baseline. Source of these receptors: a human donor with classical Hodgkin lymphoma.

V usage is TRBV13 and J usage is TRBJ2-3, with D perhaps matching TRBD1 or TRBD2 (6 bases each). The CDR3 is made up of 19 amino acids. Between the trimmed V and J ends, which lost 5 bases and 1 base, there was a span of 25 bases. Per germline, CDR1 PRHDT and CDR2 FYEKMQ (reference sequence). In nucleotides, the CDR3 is TGTGCCAGCAGCCTCCCTCGGGGGCAGCCCTTCACCCGCACAGATACGCAGTATTTT. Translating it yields CASSLPRGQPFTRTDTQYF.

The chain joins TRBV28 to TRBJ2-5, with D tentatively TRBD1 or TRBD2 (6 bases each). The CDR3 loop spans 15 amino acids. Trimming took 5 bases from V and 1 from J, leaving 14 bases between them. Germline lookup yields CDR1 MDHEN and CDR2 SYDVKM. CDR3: CASSAGQTAQETQYF. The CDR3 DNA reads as TGTGCCAGCAGTGCGGGACAAACCGCCCAAGAGACCCAGTACTTC.

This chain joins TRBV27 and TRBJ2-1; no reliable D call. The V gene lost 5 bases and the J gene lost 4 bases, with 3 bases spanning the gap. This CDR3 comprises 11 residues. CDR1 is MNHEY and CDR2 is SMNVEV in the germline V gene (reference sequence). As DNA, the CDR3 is TGTGCCAGCAGTGCATACAATGAGCAGTTCTTC. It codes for CASSAYNEQFF.

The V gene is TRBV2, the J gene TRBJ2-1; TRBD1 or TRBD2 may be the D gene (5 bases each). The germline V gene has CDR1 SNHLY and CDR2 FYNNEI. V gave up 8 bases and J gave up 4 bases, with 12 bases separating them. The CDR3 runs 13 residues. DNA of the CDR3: TGTGCCAGCGGGGGATCTAAGTACAATGAGCAGTTCTTC. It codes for CASGGSKYNEQFF.

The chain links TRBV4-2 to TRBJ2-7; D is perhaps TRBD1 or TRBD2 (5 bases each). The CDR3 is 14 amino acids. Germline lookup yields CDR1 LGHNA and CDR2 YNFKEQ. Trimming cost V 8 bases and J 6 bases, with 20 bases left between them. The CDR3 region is CASGEEIVGTEQYF. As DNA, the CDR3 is TGTGCCAGCGGAGAGGAGATTGTAGGGACCGAGCAGTACTTC.

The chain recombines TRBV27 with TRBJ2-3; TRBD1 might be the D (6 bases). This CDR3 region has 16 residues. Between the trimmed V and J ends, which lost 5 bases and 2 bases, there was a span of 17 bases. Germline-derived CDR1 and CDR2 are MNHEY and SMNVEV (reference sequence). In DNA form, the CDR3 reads TGTGCCAGCAGTCCCACGGACAGCTTCTTCACAGATACGCAGTATTTT. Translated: CASSPTDSFFTDTQYF.

CDR3 residues: CASSQTSGSSDTQYF. CDR3 coding DNA: TGTGCCAGCAGCCAGACTAGCGGGAGTTCAGATACGCAGTATTTT. The chain links TRBV2 to TRBJ2-3, with TRBD2 identical over 12 bases. The CDR3 loop spans 15 amino acids. The J segment lost 4 bases and the V segment lost 6 bases, leaving 5 bases of the junction unmatched. Germline V gene lookup returns CDR1 SNHLY and CDR2 FYNNEI. Full variable domain (outside the CDR3, taken from reference TRBV2 and TRBJ2-3): EPEVTQTPSHQVTQMGQEVILRCVPISNHLYFYWYRQILGQKVEFLVSFYNNEISEKSEIFDDQFSVERPDGSNFTLKIRSTKLEDSAMYFCASSQTSGSSDTQYFGPGTRLTVL.

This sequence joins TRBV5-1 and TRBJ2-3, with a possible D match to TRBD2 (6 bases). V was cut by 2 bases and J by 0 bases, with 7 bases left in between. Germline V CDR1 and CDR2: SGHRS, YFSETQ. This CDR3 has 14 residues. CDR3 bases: TGCGCCAGCAGCTTCGGGGGAAGCACAGATACGCAGTATTTT. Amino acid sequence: CASSFGGSTDTQYF. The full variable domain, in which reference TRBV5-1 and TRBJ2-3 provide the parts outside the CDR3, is KAGVTQTPRYLIKTRGQQVTLSCSPISGHRSVSWYQQTPGQGLQFLFEYFSETQRNKGNFPGRFSGRQFSNSRSEMNVSTLELGDSALYLCASSFGGSTDTQYFGPGTRLTVL.

DNA for the CDR3: TGTGCCGGCCCCGGGAGGAACACTGAAGCTTTCTTT. As protein: CAGPGRNTEAFF. The chain uses TRBV2 and TRBJ1-1; no clear D gene. Germline values: CDR1 SNHLY, CDR2 FYNNEI. Trimming cost V 11 bases and J 1 base, with 11 bases left between them. CDR3 length: 12 residues.